These 4 T cell receptor beta chains were sequenced from one sample in a study of B cell selection in AIRE deficiency. The regulatory T cell sort gate was CD4+CD25hiCD127low/negative. TCRdb's copy holds only in-frame clones and misses some; the assay was immunoSEQ multiplex PCR. The sample lists 13,000 to 15,000 clones; about 93% were seen once. The sample taken for sequencing was Tregs sorted from PBMCs. The source is a human donor with AIRE deficiency.

A single count supports this clone. J is TRBJ2-2 and V is TRBV11-1; possibly TRBD1 or TRBD2 for D (6 bases each). Germline CDR1 and CDR2: SGHAT and FQDESV (reference sequence). The CDR3 contains 13 residues. Trimming took off 6 bases at V and 4 bases at J, with 9 bases between the two ends. As DNA, the CDR3 is TGTGCCAGCAGGAGGGGGGCCACCGGGGAGCTGTTTTTT. Translating gives CASRRGATGELFF. Full variable domain (outside the CDR3, taken from reference TRBV11-1 and TRBJ2-2): EAEVAQSPRYKITEKSQAVAFWCDPISGHATLYWYRQILGQGPELLVQFQDESVVDDSQLPKDRFSAERLKGVDSTLKIQPAELGDSAMYLCASRRGATGELFFGEGSRLTVL.

The chain is built from TRBV5-1 and TRBJ1-2, with TRBD1 matching 8 bases. Germline V lookup: CDR1 SGHRS, CDR2 YFSETQ. The CDR3 is 14 amino acids. The ends lost 4 bases at V and 9 bases at J; junction bases unmatched: 11. The chain's CDR3 is CASSRMTGVGSYTF. CDR3 sequence (DNA): TGCGCCAGCAGCCGGATGACAGGGGTCGGGAGCTACACCTTC. Drawing the rest from reference TRBV5-1 and TRBJ1-2, the complete variable domain is KAGVTQTPRYLIKTRGQQVTLSCSPISGHRSVSWYQQTPGQGLQFLFEYFSETQRNKGNFPGRFSGRQFSNSRSEMNVSTLELGDSALYLCASSRMTGVGSYTFGSGTRLTVV.

The genes are TRBV7-6 and TRBJ1-1, with a tentative D call TRBD1 (6 bases). CDR1 and CDR2 (germline): SGHVS, FNYEAQ. The CDR3 is 17 amino acids. The V and J ends lost 3 bases and 1 base respectively, with 18 bases between them. CDR3 DNA sequence: TGTGCCAGCAGCTTGGGGACATTTCACCTGGGGAACACTGAAGCTTTCTTT. This encodes CASSLGTFHLGNTEAFF.

The chain is built from TRBV28 and TRBJ2-3; 11 bases fit TRBD2. This CDR3 contains 17 residues. The germline V gene encodes CDR1 MDHEN and CDR2 SYDVKM. Trimming cost V 6 bases and J 1 base; bases outside gene matches: 9. This CDR3 reads CASSKISGLAGTDTQYF. CDR3 nucleotides: TGTGCCAGCAGCAAGATCTCGGGACTAGCGGGCACAGATACGCAGTATTTT.